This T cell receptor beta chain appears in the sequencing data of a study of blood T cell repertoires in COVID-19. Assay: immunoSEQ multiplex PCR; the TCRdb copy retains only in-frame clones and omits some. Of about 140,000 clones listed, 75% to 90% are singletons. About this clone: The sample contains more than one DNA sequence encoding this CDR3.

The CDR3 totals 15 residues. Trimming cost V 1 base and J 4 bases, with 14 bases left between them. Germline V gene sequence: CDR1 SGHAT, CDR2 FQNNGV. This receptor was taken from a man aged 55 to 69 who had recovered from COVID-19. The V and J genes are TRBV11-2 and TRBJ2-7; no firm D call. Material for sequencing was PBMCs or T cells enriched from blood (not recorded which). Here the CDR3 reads CASSLGLAGIYEQYF. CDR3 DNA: TGTGCCAGCAGCTTAGGTTTAGCTGGTATTTACGAGCAGTACTTC. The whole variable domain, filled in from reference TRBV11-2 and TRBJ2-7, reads EAGVAQSPRYKIIEKRQSVAFWCNPISGHATLYWYQQILGQGPKLLIQFQNNGVVDDSQLPKDRFSAERLKGVDSTLKIQPAKLEDSAVYLCASSLGLAGIYEQYFGPGTRLTVT.